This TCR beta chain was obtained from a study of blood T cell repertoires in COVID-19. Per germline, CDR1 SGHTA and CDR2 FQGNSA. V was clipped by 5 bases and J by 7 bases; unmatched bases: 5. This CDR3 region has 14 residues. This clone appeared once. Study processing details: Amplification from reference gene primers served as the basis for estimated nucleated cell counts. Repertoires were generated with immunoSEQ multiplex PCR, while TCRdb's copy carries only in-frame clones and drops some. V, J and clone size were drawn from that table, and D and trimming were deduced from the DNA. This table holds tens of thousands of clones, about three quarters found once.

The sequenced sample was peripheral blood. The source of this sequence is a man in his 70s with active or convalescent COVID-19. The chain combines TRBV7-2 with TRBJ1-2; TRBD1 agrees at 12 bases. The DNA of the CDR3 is TGTGCCAGCAGCGCGGGACAGGGGGCGCTTGGCTACACCTTC. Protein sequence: CASSAGQGALGYTF.